The text below deals with one T cell receptor beta chain. Which antigen it targets is not known. Base-call qualities are not available, and no considerably larger clone is one nucleotide away. The sample originates from a study of T cell changes during pregnancy in multiple sclerosis (dated by TCRdb to 2018 to 2020). Broadly, across the study: Changes in the T cell repertoire over the course of pregnancy were examined in this study in women with multiple sclerosis.

From cysteine to phenylalanine, the CDR3 is 16 amino acids long. Only CDR3 DNA remains: 48 bases, in frame from the first base. The CDR1 and CDR2 encoded by the germline V gene (reference sequence) are LNHDA and SQIVND. V gives up 7 bases and J gives up 8 bases, and the segment between their germline ends measures 26 bases. Receptor amplification or capture employed the immunoSEQ multiplex PCR assay. The table comes from immuneACCESS by way of TCRdb, which keeps in-frame sequences with V and J called. Part of the clones is missing from these tables; in studies checked, under half for an unresolved V gene and the rest for unknown reasons. The sample data list about 69,000 clones, and 91% of these were observed just once. The biggest ten clones account for around 0.27% of the sample.

The material sequenced was CD4+ T cells from peripheral blood mononuclear cells, taken in the third trimester of pregnancy. The clonotype was recovered from a female donor in good health, enrolled as a control in a pregnancy study. The sequence joins TRBV19 to TRBJ1-1, with TRBD1 tentatively as D gene (6 bases match). CDR3 region: CASTRRGGADSSEAFF. The bases are TGTGCCAGTACCCGCCGGGGGGGCGCGGATTCTTCCGAAGCTTTCTTT. Joined to the reference TRBV19 and TRBJ1-1 proteins, this CDR3 gives the full variable domain: DGGITQSPKYLFRKEGQNVTLSCEQNLNHDAMYWYRQDPGQGLRLIYYSQIVNDFQKGDIAEGYSVSREKKESFPLTVTSAQKNPTAFYLCASTRRGGADSSEAFFGQGTRLTVV.